One T cell receptor (beta chain) is described in this entry. This specimen comes from a study of blood T cell repertoires in COVID-19. Per germline, CDR1 DFQATT and CDR2 SNEGSKA (reference sequence). This CDR3 contains 14 residues. The V and J ends lost 3 bases and 3 bases respectively, with 14 bases between them. Clones were read by immunoSEQ multiplex PCR, and TCRdb kept only the in-frame ones, dropping some. The sample includes just over 80,000 clones, 65% to 90% of them seen just once. Sequenced sample: peripheral blood. This TCR was recovered from an elderly man with acute or convalescent COVID-19. The chain couples TRBV20-1 to TRBJ1-1; D unclear. This chain's CDR3 is CSASVQVGDTEAFF. CDR3 DNA: TGCAGTGCTAGTGTGCAGGTCGGGGACACTGAAGCTTTCTTT.